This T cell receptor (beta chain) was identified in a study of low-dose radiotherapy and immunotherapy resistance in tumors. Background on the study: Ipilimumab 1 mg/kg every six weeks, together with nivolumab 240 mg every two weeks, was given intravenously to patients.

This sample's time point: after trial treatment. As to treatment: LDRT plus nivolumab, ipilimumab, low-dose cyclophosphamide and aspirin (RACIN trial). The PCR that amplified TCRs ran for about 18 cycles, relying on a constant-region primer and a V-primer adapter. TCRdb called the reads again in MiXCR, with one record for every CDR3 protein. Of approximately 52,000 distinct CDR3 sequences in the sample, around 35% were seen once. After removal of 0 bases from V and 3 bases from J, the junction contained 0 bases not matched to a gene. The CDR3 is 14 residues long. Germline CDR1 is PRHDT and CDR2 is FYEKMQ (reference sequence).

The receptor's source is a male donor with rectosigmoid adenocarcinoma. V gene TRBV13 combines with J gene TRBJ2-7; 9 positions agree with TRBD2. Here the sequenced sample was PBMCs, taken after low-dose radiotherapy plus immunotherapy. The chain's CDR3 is CASSLGTSGYEQYF. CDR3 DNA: TGTGCCAGCAGCTTAGGGACTAGCGGCTACGAGCAGTACTTC.